The rows below give T cell receptor beta chains drawn from one sample of a study of T cell responses to AZD1222 COVID-19 vaccine. The protocol was immunoSEQ multiplex PCR, while the TCRdb copy is restricted to in-frame clones and leaves out a portion. This table holds under 170,000 clones, around 90% found once. Here the sequenced sample was peripheral blood, taken 28 days after the second AZD1222 dose. The receptors were sampled from an adult who received the AZD1222 COVID-19 vaccine. Both conserved end residues are part of each CDR3. A D gene is named only where the DNA matches it firmly.

>TRBV30|12|-|TRBJ1-2
CAWSGGNYGYTF
TGTGCCTGGAGTGGAGGGAACTATGGCTACACCTTC
>TRBV7-7|15|-|TRBJ2-2
CASSPLPGPTGELFF
TGTGCCAGCAGCCCACTCCCGGGTCCCACCGGGGAGCTGTTTTTT
>TRBV18|14|-|TRBJ2-1
CASAPEQEHNEQFF
TGTGCCAGCGCGCCGGAACAGGAACACAATGAGCAGTTCTTC
>TRBV7-6|16|-|TRBJ2-1
CASSLAGGTSYNEQFF
TGTGCCAGCAGCTTAGCGGGCGGAACCTCCTACAATGAGCAGTTCTTC
>TRBV5-6|13|-|TRBJ1-3
CASLRGGGNTIYF
TGTGCCAGCTTAAGAGGCGGCGGAAACACCATATATTTT
>TRBV27|17|TRBD1|TRBJ1-6
CASSPKMGQGVGSPLHF
TGTGCCAGCAGTCCAAAAATGGGACAGGGAGTAGGATCACCCCTCCACTTT
>TRBV10-3|11|-|TRBJ1-1
CAISEGGLAFF
TGTGCCATCAGCGAGGGGGGGTTGGCTTTCTTT
>TRBV25-1|13|-|TRBJ1-5
CASSGLRAEPQHF
TGTGCCAGCAGTGGTTTAAGGGCTGAGCCCCAGCATTTT
>TRBV27|19|-|TRBJ2-1
CASSLELPTGSLVGNEQFF
TGTGCCAGCAGTTTAGAACTGCCGACTGGTAGCTTGGTGGGCAATGAGCAGTTCTTC
>TRBV2|15|TRBD1|TRBJ2-7
CASSVFTGVPNEQYF
TGTGCCAGCAGTGTCTTTACAGGGGTTCCGAACGAGCAGTACTTC
>TRBV27|15|TRBD2|TRBJ2-7
CASRREFKRFDEQYF
TGTGCCAGCCGGCGGGAGTTCAAACGCTTCGACGAGCAGTACTTC
>TRBV3-1/TRBV3-2|16|-|TRBJ1-2
CASSQDPAGRRRGYTF
TGTGCCAGCAGCCAAGATCCGGCAGGGAGGAGACGCGGCTACACCTTC
>TRBV7-2|18|TRBD1|TRBJ1-2
CASSTLGIKGASNYGYTF
TGTGCCAGCAGCACCCTAGGGATAAAGGGGGCATCTAACTATGGCTACACCTTC
>TRBV18|17|TRBD1|TRBJ2-1
CASSPGLTGGTYNEQFF
TGTGCCAGCTCTCCAGGACTGACAGGGGGTACGTACAATGAGCAGTTCTTC